The rows below give T cell receptor beta chains drawn from one sample of a study of blood T cell repertoires in COVID-19. Profiling relied on immunoSEQ multiplex PCR, and the TCRdb table lists in-frame clones only, not all of them. The sample lists 140,000 to 150,000 clones, roughly 79% occurring once. Sample: peripheral blood. All receptors come from a human donor with acute or convalescent COVID-19. The donor label of this sample is uncertain. Each CDR3 is given with its conserved first and last residue. The D gene is left open where the match is weak. Part of the rows lack a size; the others show once, few, many or a class for expanded clones.

d_gene,j_gene,len,abundance,v_gene,CDR3aa,CDR3nt
-,TRBJ1-1,11,-,TRBV6-5,CASSFGGEAFF,TGTGCCAGCTCCTTCGGCGGTGAAGCTTTCTTT
TRBD2,TRBJ2-1,15,-,TRBV5-6,CASSSSNGGWNEQFF,TGTGCCAGCAGCTCATCCAACGGGGGGTGGAATGAGCAGTTCTTC
TRBD2,TRBJ2-5,18,-,TRBV9,CASSPGLAGGDLMETQYF,TGTGCCAGCAGCCCTGGACTAGCGGGGGGTGACTTAATGGAGACCCAGTACTTC
-,TRBJ1-4,14,few,TRBV28,CASSRGIANEKLFF,TGTGCCAGCAGTAGGGGGATTGCTAATGAAAAACTGTTTTTT
TRBD1,TRBJ1-6,14,-,TRBV11-2,CASNPGTENSPLHF,TGTGCCAGCAACCCCGGGACAGAGAACTCACCCCTCCACTTT
-,TRBJ1-4,17,-,TRBV5-4,CASSLKGSGVTNEKLFF,TGTGCCAGCAGCTTGAAGGGTTCCGGGGTGACTAATGAAAAACTGTTTTTT
-,TRBJ2-1,15,-,TRBV27,CASTPLEGASNEQFF,TGTGCCAGCACCCCTTTGGAGGGGGCGAGCAATGAGCAGTTCTTC
-,TRBJ2-3,15,-,TRBV6-5,CASREVAGETDTQYF,TGTGCCAGCAGAGAGGTGGCAGGGGAGACAGATACGCAGTATTTT
-,TRBJ1-2,13,-,TRBV27,CASSSTPFGGYTF,TGTGCCAGCAGTTCGACACCCTTTGGTGGCTACACCTTC
TRBD1,TRBJ1-2,13,few,TRBV10-3,CAISEGTDYGYTF,TGTGCCATCAGTGAGGGGACAGACTATGGCTACACCTTC
TRBD2,TRBJ2-6,22,-,TRBV2,CATQLLSGRGTNYSSGANVLTF,TGTGCCACCCAACTTCTTAGTGGACGTGGGACTAATTACAGCTCTGGGGCCAACGTCCTGACTTTC
-,TRBJ1-1,13,-,TRBV5-1,CASSLVPGTEAFF,TGCGCCAGCAGCTTGGTACCAGGCACTGAAGCTTTCTTT
-,TRBJ1-1,14,-,TRBV6-5,CASSYYDRNTEAFF,TGTGCCAGCAGTTATTATGACAGGAACACTGAAGCTTTCTTT
TRBD1,TRBJ1-2,15,few,TRBV4-1,CASSPEEQGARGYTF,TGCGCCAGCAGCCCTGAGGAACAGGGGGCACGTGGCTACACCTTC
-,TRBJ2-5,11,-,TRBV20-1,CSGEDQETQYF,TGCAGTGGGGAGGACCAGGAGACCCAGTACTTC
-,TRBJ1-4,14,-,TRBV27,CASSLGQSNEKLFF,TGTGCCAGCAGTTTGGGGCAATCTAATGAAAAACTGTTTTTT